Presented here are 11 T cell receptor beta chains from one specimen sequenced in a study of T cell responses to AZD1222 COVID-19 vaccine. The assay was immunoSEQ multiplex PCR, and TCRdb's table has in-frame clones only and misses some. This table holds 100,000 to 120,000 clones, roughly nine tenths found once. The sequenced sample was peripheral blood, obtained on day 0 of AZD1222 vaccination. The source of these receptors is an adult in good health.

This clone was detected only once. V and J are TRBV6-5 and TRBJ1-1; D is uncertain. The CDR3 contains 14 residues. Trimming removed 4 bases from V and 5 bases from J, with 14 bases in between. Germline V gene data show CDR1 as MNHEY and CDR2 as SVGAGI. The CDR3 is CASSSAGKRTEAFF. The CDR3 DNA reads as TGTGCCAGCAGTTCGGCCGGCAAGAGGACTGAAGCTTTCTTT.

The chain joins TRBV19 to TRBJ2-7, with D perhaps TRBD2 (5 bases). Trimming pared 1 base from V and 0 bases from J, leaving 7 bases between. The CDR3 loop spans 14 amino acids. From germline, CDR1 is LNHDA and CDR2 SQIVND (reference sequence). For the CDR3, the DNA is TGTGCCAGTAGTATAGTTGGGAGCTCCTACGAGCAGTACTTC. Translated, it gives CASSIVGSSYEQYF.

V is TRBV25-1 and J is TRBJ2-7; 8 bases agree with TRBD2. The CDR3 is 13 amino acids. Looked up from germline, CDR1 is MGHDK and CDR2 is SYGVNS. With V trimmed by 10 bases and J by 4 bases, 9 bases remained unmatched. CDR3 loop: CAIAPGGGYEQYF. The CDR3, as DNA: TGTGCCATCGCCCCCGGGGGGGGATACGAGCAGTACTTC.

The chain is built from TRBV6-5 and TRBJ1-2; D is possibly TRBD1 (6 bases). Germline V gene lookup returns CDR1 MNHEY and CDR2 SVGAGI. The CDR3 length is 16 residues. Between the trimmed V and J ends, which lost 2 bases and 2 bases, there was a span of 15 bases. The CDR3 coding sequence is TGTGCCAGCAGTTACGGCAGGGGCCTAGGCAACTATGGCTACACCTTC. Encoded protein: CASSYGRGLGNYGYTF.

The chain has TRBV19 and TRBJ1-1, with 11 nucleotides matching TRBD1. The CDR3 consists of 14 residues. Germline V gene sequence: CDR1 LNHDA, CDR2 SQIVND (reference sequence). J gave up 3 bases and V 5 bases, and 2 bases lay outside the gene matches. CDR3 sequence (DNA): TGTGCCAGTAGTGCGGACAGGGGGCACACTGAAGCTTTCTTT. This translates into CASSADRGHTEAFF.

The chain couples TRBV1 to TRBJ2-7; the D segment call TRBD1 is taken from the table without a DNA check. TRBV1 is shown as a pseudogene. The CDR3 length is 14 residues. The CDR3 nucleotides read TGCACCCCCCGAGACAGGGGGTCCCCCTACGAGCAGTACTTC. Translating it yields CTPRDRGSPYEQYF.

J is TRBJ1-5 and V is TRBV19; the D is unclear. CDR3 length: 14 residues. Between the trimmed V and J ends, which lost 2 bases and 1 base, there was a span of 6 bases. CDR1 and CDR2 (germline): LNHDA, SQIVND (reference sequence). The CDR3: CASSIPDSNQPQHF. CDR3 sequence (DNA): TGTGCCAGTAGTATACCGGACAGCAATCAGCCCCAGCATTTT.

The chain has TRBV5-1 and TRBJ1-1; D uncertain. Trimming took 4 bases from V and 6 from J, leaving 19 bases between them. The CDR3 runs to 15 residues. Germline CDR1 SGHRS, CDR2 YFSETQ. This CDR3 reads CASSILRSSDAEAFF. Here the CDR3 DNA reads TGCGCCAGCAGCATCTTGCGATCCTCAGACGCTGAAGCTTTCTTT.

V gene TRBV7-2 combines with J gene TRBJ1-2, with a possible D match to TRBD1 (6 bases). Deletions cut 5 bases from V and 4 bases from J, with 14 bases between. This CDR3 spans 14 amino acids. Germline loops: CDR1 SGHTA, CDR2 FQGNSA. CDR3 sequence reads: CASSVQGTLYGYTF. The CDR3 nucleotides are TGTGCCAGCAGCGTACAGGGTACTCTCTATGGCTACACCTTC.

This rearrangement joins TRBV20-1 to TRBJ1-4; D is unresolved. This CDR3 comprises 11 residues. Germline V CDR1 and CDR2: DFQATT, SNEGSKA (reference sequence). The V and J ends lost 0 bases and 10 bases respectively, with 6 bases between them. CDR3 sequence reads: CSARDLGKLFF. The CDR3 nucleotides read TGCAGTGCTAGAGATTTGGGAAAACTGTTTTTT.

V and J are TRBV18 and TRBJ2-1; D is unclear. The CDR3 spans 15 residues. The V gene lost 2 bases and the J gene lost 3 bases, with 11 bases spanning the gap. Germline CDR1 KGHSH, CDR2 LQKENI. The CDR3 spells CASSPTQTRYNEQFF. CDR3 coding DNA: TGTGCCAGCTCACCAACACAGACCCGCTACAATGAGCAGTTCTTC.